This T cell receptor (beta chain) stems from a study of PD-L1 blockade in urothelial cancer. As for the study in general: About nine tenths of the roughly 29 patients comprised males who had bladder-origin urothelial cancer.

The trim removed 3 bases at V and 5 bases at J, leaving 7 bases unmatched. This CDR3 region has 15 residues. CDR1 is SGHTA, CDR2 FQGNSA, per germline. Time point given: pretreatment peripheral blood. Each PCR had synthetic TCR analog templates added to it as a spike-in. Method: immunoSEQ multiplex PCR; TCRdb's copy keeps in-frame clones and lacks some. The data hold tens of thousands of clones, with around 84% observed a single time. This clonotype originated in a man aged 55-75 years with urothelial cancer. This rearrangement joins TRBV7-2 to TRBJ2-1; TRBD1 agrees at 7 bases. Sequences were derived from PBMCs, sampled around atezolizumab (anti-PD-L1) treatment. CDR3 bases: TGTGCCAGCAGCTTTAGTGGGACAGCAGACAATGAGCAGTTCTTC. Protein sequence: CASSFSGTADNEQFF.